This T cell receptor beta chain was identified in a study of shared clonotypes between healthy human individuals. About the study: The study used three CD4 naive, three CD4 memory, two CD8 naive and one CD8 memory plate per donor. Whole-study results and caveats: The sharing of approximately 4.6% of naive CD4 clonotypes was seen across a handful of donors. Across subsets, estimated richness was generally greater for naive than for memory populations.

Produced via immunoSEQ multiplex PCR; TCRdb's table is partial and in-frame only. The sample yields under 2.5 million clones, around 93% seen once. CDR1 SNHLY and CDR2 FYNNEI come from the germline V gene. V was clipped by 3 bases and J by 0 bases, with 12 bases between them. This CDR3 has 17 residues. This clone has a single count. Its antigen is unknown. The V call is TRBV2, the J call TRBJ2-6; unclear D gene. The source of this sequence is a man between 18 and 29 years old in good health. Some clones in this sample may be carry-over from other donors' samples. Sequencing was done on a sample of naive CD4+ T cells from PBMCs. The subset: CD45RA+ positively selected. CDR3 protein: CASSEARLVSGANVLTF. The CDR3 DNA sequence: TGTGCCAGCAGTGAGGCGAGACTCGTCTCTGGGGCCAACGTCCTGACTTTC.